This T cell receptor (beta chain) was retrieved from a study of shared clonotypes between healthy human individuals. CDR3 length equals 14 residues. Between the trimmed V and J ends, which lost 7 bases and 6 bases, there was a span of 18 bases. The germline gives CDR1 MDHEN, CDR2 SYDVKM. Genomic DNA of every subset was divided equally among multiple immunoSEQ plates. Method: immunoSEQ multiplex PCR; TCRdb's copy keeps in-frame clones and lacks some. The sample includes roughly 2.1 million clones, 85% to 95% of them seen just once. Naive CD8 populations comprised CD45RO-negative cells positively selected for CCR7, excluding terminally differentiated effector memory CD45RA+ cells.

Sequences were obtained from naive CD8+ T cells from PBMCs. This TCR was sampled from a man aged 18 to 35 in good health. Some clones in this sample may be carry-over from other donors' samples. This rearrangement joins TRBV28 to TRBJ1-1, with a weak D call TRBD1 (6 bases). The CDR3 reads CASNRHRVGAEAFF. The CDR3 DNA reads TGTGCCAGCAACCGGCACAGGGTCGGGGCTGAAGCTTTCTTT. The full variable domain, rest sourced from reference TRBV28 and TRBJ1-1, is DVKVTQSSRYLVKRTGEKVFLECVQDMDHENMFWYRQDPGLGLRLIYFSYDVKMKEKGDIPEGYSVSREKKERFSLILESASTNQTSMYLCASNRHRVGAEAFFGQGTRLTVV.